A single sample is the source of the 25 T cell receptor beta chains below, sequenced in a study of blood T cell repertoires in COVID-19 (dated by TCRdb to about 2020). Libraries were built with the immunoSEQ multiplex PCR assay. TCRdb carries this immuneACCESS record with in-frame sequences only. Its versions omit some clonotypes, under half of them owing to an unresolved V gene in the studies checked, with the rest unexplained. Here the sample has approximately 210,000 clones; 80% to 90% occur a single time. Under 0.9% of the sample goes to the ten largest clones. The specimen was peripheral blood. The receptors derive from a man aged 35-49 years with acute or convalescent COVID-19.

This clone has just a few counts. This rearrangement joins TRBV7-8 to TRBJ2-7; tentatively, D is TRBD2 (5 bases). The CDR3 loop spans 15 amino acids. V dropped 0 bases and J dropped 2 bases, with 11 bases sitting between them. CDR1 is SGHVS and CDR2 is FQNEAQ in the germline V gene. In DNA form, the CDR3 reads TGTGCCAGCAGCTTAGCGTCGGGGTTCGCCTACGAGCAGTACTTC. Translating gives CASSLASGFAYEQYF.

The chain has TRBV19 and TRBJ2-7, with 10 bases lining up with TRBD1. Germline-derived CDR1 and CDR2 are LNHDA and SQIVND (reference sequence). This CDR3 has 16 amino acids. V trimming: 3 bases; J trimming: 7 bases; junction bases outside the gene matches: 12. The CDR3 reads CASSIGSTGGSGEQYF. The CDR3 region has the DNA TGTGCCAGTAGTATCGGCTCGACAGGGGGCTCTGGAGAGCAGTACTTC. Looking up the rest from reference TRBV19 and TRBJ2-7 gives the full variable domain: DGGITQSPKYLFRKEGQNVTLSCEQNLNHDAMYWYRQDPGQGLRLIYYSQIVNDFQKGDIAEGYSVSREKKESFPLTVTSAQKNPTAFYLCASSIGSTGGSGEQYFGPGTRLTVT.

This clone was seen just once. The gene calls are TRBV11-3 and TRBJ1-1, with D tentatively TRBD1 (5 bases). Trimming left V 1 base short and J 4 bases short, with 10 bases between. Germline V gene data show CDR1 as SGHNT and CDR2 as YENEEA. The CDR3 sequence is 14 residues long. The CDR3 DNA sequence: TGTGCCAGCAGCTTAGGGGGAGGGGTCACTGAAGCTTTCTTT. Translated, it gives CASSLGGGVTEAFF.

This chain joins TRBV29-1 and TRBJ1-2, with 7 bases fitting TRBD1. J lost 2 bases, V lost 4 bases, and 10 bases had no gene match. Germline CDR1 is SQVTM and CDR2 is ANQGSEA. The CDR3 extends over 15 amino acids. CDR3 loop: CSVVRGQATNYGYTF. The CDR3 region has the DNA TGCAGCGTTGTGCGCGGACAGGCCACAAACTATGGCTACACCTTC.

This clone came up once. The rearrangement joins TRBV9 to TRBJ2-1; perhaps TRBD1 as D (6 bases). V lost 0 bases and J lost 4, with 20 bases in between. In germline, CDR1 is SGDLS, CDR2 YYNGEE. The CDR3 sequence is 18 residues long. The CDR3 sequence is CASSVVVPRGIPYNEQFF. The CDR3 nucleotides are TGTGCCAGCAGCGTAGTCGTCCCTAGGGGGATCCCATACAATGAGCAGTTCTTC.

The chain employs TRBV7-8 and TRBJ2-3; the match to TRBD1 covers 9 bases. The CDR3 is made up of 17 amino acids. Trimming removed 1 base from V and 2 bases from J; junction bases left unmatched: 7. Germline V gives CDR1 SGHVS, CDR2 FQNEAQ. This CDR3 is CASSLVGGQGATDTQYF. The CDR3, as DNA: TGTGCCAGCAGCTTAGTTGGGGGACAGGGAGCCACAGATACGCAGTATTTT.

CDR3 amino acids: CASSLTGEDQPQHF. Written as DNA, the CDR3 is TGTGCCAGCAGTTTGACAGGGGAGGATCAGCCCCAGCATTTT. This chain uses TRBV6-2 or TRBV6-3 with TRBJ1-5; 8 nucleotides line up with TRBD1. The germline V gene has CDR1 MNHEY and CDR2 SVGEGT. Losses at the gene ends were 4 bases for V and 5 bases for J; bases not matched to a gene: 4. The CDR3 sequence is 14 residues long.

This chain connects TRBV11-2 to TRBJ1-2, with TRBD1 matching 7 bases. V lost 0 bases and J lost 4; bases outside the gene matches: 5. CDR1 SGHAT and CDR2 FQNNGV come from the germline V gene. This CDR3 is 15 amino acids long. In nucleotides, the CDR3 is TGTGCCAGCAGCTTAGAGGCGGGACAGCGCTATGGCTACACCTTC. It is translated as CASSLEAGQRYGYTF.

This chain uses TRBV29-1 with TRBJ2-7; 11 nucleotides match TRBD1. There are 13 residues in the CDR3. Trimming removed 6 bases from V and 7 bases from J; junction bases left unmatched: 8. Germline V lookup: CDR1 SQVTM, CDR2 ANQGSEA. CDR3 sequence: CSVVGQGAGEQYF. Here the CDR3 DNA reads TGCAGCGTCGTCGGACAGGGGGCGGGGGAGCAGTACTTC.

The rearrangement joins TRBV5-1 to TRBJ2-1; TRBD1 matches 9 bases. The length of the CDR3 is 15 residues. With V trimmed by 0 bases and J by 5 bases, 3 bases remained unmatched. Germline V lookup: CDR1 SGHRS, CDR2 YFSETQ. In nucleotides, the CDR3 is TGCGCCAGCAGCTTGGGACAGGGGGGTAACAATGAGCAGTTCTTC. Translating it yields CASSLGQGGNNEQFF.

The chain recombines TRBV3-1 (or the pseudogene TRBV3-2) with TRBJ2-7; 8 nucleotides match TRBD1. From germline, CDR1 is LGHDT and CDR2 YNNKEL (reference sequence). The CDR3 sequence is 15 residues long. The junction had 9 bases not matched to a gene; V was cut back by 4 bases and J by 4 bases. CDR3 nucleotide sequence: TGTGCCAGCAGCCCCCCAGGGGGCTTTTTTTACGAGCAGTACTTC. This sequence encodes CASSPPGGFFYEQYF.

V and J are TRBV5-1 and TRBJ1-2; D is unresolved. V gave up 2 bases and J gave up 4 bases, with 6 bases separating them. CDR3 size: 12 residues. The V gene's germline CDR1 is SGHRS and CDR2 YFSETQ. CDR3 nucleotide sequence: TGCGCCAGCAGCTTCGAGGGCTATGGCTACACCTTC. This sequence encodes CASSFEGYGYTF.

The gene calls are TRBV6-5 and TRBJ2-7; 7 positions agree with TRBD1. Germline V gives CDR1 MNHEY, CDR2 SVGAGI. This CDR3 has 14 residues. V lost 5 bases, J lost 4 bases, and 8 bases stayed unmatched. CDR3 residues: CASSPSRGSYEQYF. CDR3 nucleotides: TGTGCCAGCAGTCCCAGCAGGGGGTCGTACGAGCAGTACTTC.

This chain joins TRBV28 and TRBJ2-1; possible D gene TRBD1, 6 bases. The CDR3 covers 14 residues. Germline V CDR1 and CDR2: MDHEN, SYDVKM. V was shortened by 4 bases and J by 7 bases, with 14 bases between the two germline ends. DNA for the CDR3: TGTGCCAGCAGTTCAGGGGATCCTCGAAATGAGCAGTTCTTC. Amino acids: CASSSGDPRNEQFF.

This chain joins TRBV5-6 and TRBJ2-3; TRBD2 agrees at 13 bases. The CDR3 runs to 18 residues. CDR1 is SGHDT and CDR2 is YYEEEE in the germline V gene. The J segment lost 5 bases and the V segment lost 0 bases, leaving 9 bases of the junction unmatched. This chain's CDR3 is CASSLGQTSGRREDTQYF. The DNA for the CDR3 is TGTGCCAGCAGCTTGGGGCAGACTAGCGGGAGGCGGGAAGATACGCAGTATTTT.

This chain uses TRBV29-1 with TRBJ2-5; TRBD2 matches at 13 bases. This CDR3 has 14 residues. The trim removed 4 bases at V and 5 bases at J, leaving 4 bases unmatched. CDR1 is SQVTM and CDR2 is ANQGSEA in the germline V gene. As DNA, the CDR3 is TGCAGCGTTGGGACTAGCGGGAGAGCCGAGACCCAGTACTTC. Translating gives CSVGTSGRAETQYF. Supplemented by reference TRBV29-1 and TRBJ2-5, the full variable domain reads SAVISQKPSRDICQRGTSLTIQCQVDSQVTMMFWYRQQPGQSLTLIATANQGSEATYESGFVIDKFPISRPNLTFSTLTVSNMSPEDSSIYLCSVGTSGRAETQYFGPGTRLLVL.

The chain has TRBV19 and TRBJ1-2; D unclear. Germline V gene sequence: CDR1 LNHDA, CDR2 SQIVND (reference sequence). The CDR3 consists of 16 residues. Trimming removed 7 bases from V and 3 bases from J, with 21 bases in between. This CDR3 is CASTNPRRTDDYGYTF. The CDR3 region has the DNA TGTGCCAGTACCAACCCTCGGAGGACGGACGACTATGGCTACACCTTC.

This sequence joins TRBV7-9 and TRBJ2-1, with a weak D call TRBD2 (5 bases). Per germline, CDR1 SEHNR and CDR2 FQNEAQ (reference sequence). V lost 4 bases and J 8 bases, leaving 12 bases between the germline ends. The CDR3 has 13 amino acids. The CDR3 loop is CASSSGRADEQFF. The CDR3 nucleotides are TGTGCCAGCAGCTCCGGGCGGGCGGATGAGCAGTTCTTC.

In this sample, this clone turned up once. The chain recombines TRBV11-3 with TRBJ2-1; a weak D match, TRBD2 (7 bases). With 0 bases removed from V and 3 bases from J, the gap between germline ends came to 15 bases. Germline V gene lookup returns CDR1 SGHNT and CDR2 YENEEA. The CDR3 is made up of 17 amino acids. CDR3 sequence reads: CASSLEAGASFYNEQFF. The CDR3 DNA follows: TGTGCCAGCAGCTTAGAGGCGGGGGCTTCCTTCTACAATGAGCAGTTCTTC.

This clone showed up just once. This chain links TRBV27 with TRBJ2-3; the match to TRBD2 covers 14 bases. This CDR3 comprises 15 residues. The germline V gene has CDR1 MNHEY and CDR2 SMNVEV (reference sequence). V lost 7 bases to trimming and J lost 8 bases; unmatched junction nucleotides: 8. CDR3 in DNA: TGTGCCAGCACTTCGACTAGCGGGAGGGCCATTACGCAGTATTTT. Translation: CASTSTSGRAITQYF.

The V call is TRBV5-1, the J call TRBJ2-7; TRBD1 matches at 7 bases. CDR3 size: 15 residues. J lost 4 bases, V lost 0 bases, and 7 bases had no gene match. Germline loops: CDR1 SGHRS, CDR2 YFSETQ. The CDR3 DNA sequence: TGCGCCAGCAGCTTGGCGATAGGACAGGCTTACGAGCAGTACTTC. Protein product: CASSLAIGQAYEQYF.

This clone appeared a few times. The V call is TRBV30, the J call TRBJ2-2; 7 nucleotides agree with TRBD2. V shed 3 bases and J 6 bases; nucleotides not matched to a gene: 10. The CDR3 extends over 15 amino acids. CDR1 GTSNPN and CDR2 SVGIG come from the germline V gene (reference sequence). CDR3 coding DNA: TGTGCCTGGAGAGGGGCGGGAGTTCCAGCCGGGGAGCTGTTTTTT. Residues: CAWRGAGVPAGELFF.

The V and J genes are TRBV7-9 and TRBJ2-1; 11 nucleotides agree with TRBD2. V lost 3 bases, J lost 7 bases, and 5 bases stayed unmatched. Germline loops: CDR1 SEHNR, CDR2 FQNEAQ (reference sequence). This CDR3 is 15 amino acids long. The CDR3 region is CASSFLAGGDNEQFF. The CDR3 DNA reads TGTGCCAGCAGCTTTCTAGCGGGGGGTGATAATGAGCAGTTCTTC.

The chain joins TRBV27 to TRBJ2-7, with 7 bases matching TRBD2. V gave up 3 bases and J gave up 1 base; unmatched junction bases: 6. Germline V gives CDR1 MNHEY, CDR2 SMNVEV (reference sequence). The CDR3 spans 15 residues. Here the CDR3 DNA reads TGTGCCAGCAGTTTTGCGGCGGGAGTGTCCTACGAGCAGTACTTC. The encoded protein is CASSFAAGVSYEQYF.

There are a few counts of this clone. The J gene is TRBJ2-2, the V gene TRBV5-4, with D possibly matching TRBD1 (6 bases). CDR3 length equals 17 residues. V shed 4 bases and J shed 4 bases, with 20 bases lying between them. Germline V gene sequence: CDR1 SGHNT, CDR2 YYREEE (reference sequence). The CDR3 sequence is CASSPTVTGMGTGELFF. DNA for the CDR3: TGTGCCAGCAGCCCCACCGTCACAGGGATGGGCACCGGGGAGCTGTTTTTT.